The 20 T cell receptor beta chains listed next were all sequenced from one sample in a study of cytomegalovirus exposure and HLA in healthy donors. PCR primers comprised 60 Vbeta and 13 Jbeta primers. The data were produced by immunoSEQ multiplex PCR, yet TCRdb's version contains in-frame clones alone and is incomplete. The profile covers over 150,000 clones, with almost 80% appearing a single time and about 1.3% taken by the ten largest. The sequenced sample was PBMCs. Receptors were obtained from a woman between 50 and 59 years old in good health and CMV-seronegative.

This rearrangement joins TRBV7-8 to TRBJ2-7, with D perhaps TRBD1 (5 bases). This CDR3 region has 12 residues. Looked up from germline, CDR1 is SGHVS and CDR2 is FQNEAQ. The ends were cut back, 7 bases at V and 2 bases at J, with 9 bases in the middle. The CDR3: CASTDRAYEQYF. The DNA for the CDR3 is TGTGCCAGCACCGACAGAGCCTACGAGCAGTACTTC.

The chain employs TRBV4-1 and TRBJ1-1; unclear D gene. Trimming removed 1 base at V and 11 bases at J, with 20 bases between. The CDR3 extends over 15 amino acids. CDR1 is MGHRA, CDR2 YSYEKL, per germline. The CDR3 DNA reads as TGCGCCAGCAGCCAAGGACGAGGAGGACTAAGTGGGGCTTTCTTT. Protein product: CASSQGRGGLSGAFF.

V and J are TRBV9 and TRBJ2-3; TRBD2 aligns across 9 bases. The J segment lost 1 base and the V segment lost 0 bases, leaving 9 bases of the junction unmatched. The CDR3 sequence is 18 residues long. Germline-derived CDR1 and CDR2 are SGDLS and YYNGEE. The CDR3 reads CASSVGRGGGAGTDTQYF. CDR3 DNA sequence: TGTGCCAGCAGCGTAGGACGGGGCGGGGGGGCCGGCACAGATACGCAGTATTTT.

The V call is TRBV5-6, the J call TRBJ2-7; TRBD1 matches 7 bases. V shed 6 bases and J 3 bases; nucleotides not matched to a gene: 9. This CDR3 is built from 14 residues. Germline CDR1 is SGHDT and CDR2 is YYEEEE. The CDR3 region has the DNA TGTGCCAGCAACCGGCCGGGACAGCTCTACGAGCAGTACTTC. This codes for CASNRPGQLYEQYF.

The rearrangement uses TRBV28 and TRBJ2-3, with a possible D match to TRBD1 (5 bases). The V gene's germline CDR1 is MDHEN and CDR2 SYDVKM. The CDR3 extends over 17 amino acids. The V end lost 6 bases, the J end lost 0 bases, and 19 bases lay between the germline ends. CDR3 sequence: CASSLTRQSASTDTQYF. Here the CDR3 DNA reads TGTGCCAGCAGCCTAACAAGACAGAGTGCTAGCACAGATACGCAGTATTTT.

The chain links TRBV9 to TRBJ2-7; tentative D call: TRBD2 (7 bases). V was clipped by 1 base and J by 6 bases, with 17 bases between them. There are 15 residues in the CDR3. Germline V gives CDR1 SGDLS, CDR2 YYNGEE. Here the CDR3 DNA reads TGTGCCAGCAGCGTAAGCGAGGGGGGGTTGGGCGAGCAGTACTTC. Encoded protein: CASSVSEGGLGEQYF.

This clone was observed once. This sequence joins TRBV21-1 and TRBJ2-7; the table calls TRBD2, which could not be checked here. TRBV21-1 is noted as a pseudogene. The CDR3 totals 15 residues. The CDR3, as DNA: TGTGCCAGCAGCACTTGGGACTGTTACTCCTACGAGCAGTACTTC. It yields the protein CASSTWDCYSYEQYF.

The J gene is TRBJ2-7, the V gene TRBV6-6, with 8 bases matching TRBD1. The germline gives CDR1 MNHNY, CDR2 SVGAGI (reference sequence). The CDR3 consists of 13 residues. Germline trimming cut 6 bases from V and 3 bases from J; bases unmatched to any gene: 4. The CDR3 bases are TGTGCCAGCAGCCCGACAGGGGTCTACGAGCAGTACTTC. Protein product: CASSPTGVYEQYF.

This chain joins TRBV27 and TRBJ1-5, with D perhaps matching TRBD1 (6 bases). The CDR3 loop spans 17 amino acids. Germline V gene data show CDR1 as MNHEY and CDR2 as SMNVEV (reference sequence). V shed 0 bases and J shed 2 bases, with 14 bases lying between them. The CDR3 sequence: CASSLSFRGEGNQPQHF. The CDR3 bases are TGTGCCAGCAGTTTATCGTTCAGGGGCGAGGGCAATCAGCCCCAGCATTTT.

The chain employs TRBV2 and TRBJ2-3, with TRBD1 matching over 12 bases. The CDR3 is 15 amino acids. Germline V gene lookup returns CDR1 SNHLY and CDR2 FYNNEI. The V gene end was trimmed by 4 bases and the J gene end by 6 bases; junction bases not matched to a gene: 5. CDR3: CASSGGQGAGDTQYF. CDR3 nucleotides: TGTGCCAGCAGTGGGGGACAGGGGGCTGGGGATACGCAGTATTTT.

The genes are TRBV7-2 and TRBJ1-1; D remains unclear. The CDR3 loop spans 15 amino acids. The ends were cut back, 1 base at V and 1 base at J, with 10 bases in the middle. In germline, CDR1 is SGHTA, CDR2 FQGNSA. CDR3 bases: TGTGCCAGCAGCTTAGGTATGGCGGCGAACACTGAAGCTTTCTTT. As protein: CASSLGMAANTEAFF.

The chain links TRBV4-3 to TRBJ2-1; D remains unclear. Trimming cost V 0 bases and J 6 bases, with 9 bases left between them. This CDR3 has 14 amino acids. Germline V CDR1 and CDR2: LGHNA, YSLEER. The CDR3 region is CASSQDRRGNEQFF. The DNA of the CDR3 is TGCGCCAGCAGCCAAGATAGGCGCGGCAATGAGCAGTTCTTC.

The V gene is TRBV4-2, the J gene TRBJ2-7; D perhaps matches TRBD2 (5 bases). The germline V and J ends were trimmed by 1 base and 6 bases, with 13 bases remaining between them. CDR1 is LGHNA, CDR2 YNFKEQ, per germline. The CDR3 is made up of 14 amino acids. Here the CDR3 reads CASSQVVVRAEQYF. Written as DNA, the CDR3 is TGTGCCAGCAGCCAAGTTGTGGTGCGGGCCGAGCAGTACTTC.

Worth noting for this clone: Without the conserved terminal phenylalanine or tryptophan, this CDR3 likely stems from a read error. This chain uses TRBV4-1 with TRBJ2-2; 10 bases align to TRBD2. The CDR3 extends over 18 amino acids. CDR1 and CDR2 (germline): MGHRA, YSYEKL. The J segment lost 5 bases and the V segment lost 1 base, leaving 10 bases of the junction unmatched. This CDR3 reads CASSQVGAGGPLTGELFS. CDR3 sequence (DNA): TGCGCCAGCAGCCAAGTAGGAGCGGGGGGGCCTTTGACCGGGGAGCTGTTTTCT.

The chain couples TRBV7-2 to TRBJ1-5, with D hard to call. The CDR3 length is 15 residues. The V end was cut by 2 bases, the J end by 3 bases, with 11 bases between. Germline V gene lookup returns CDR1 SGHTA and CDR2 FQGNSA. The chain's CDR3 is CASSLIVNNNQPQHF. The CDR3 DNA reads as TGTGCCAGCAGCTTAATTGTAAACAACAATCAGCCCCAGCATTTT.

The V gene is TRBV19, the J gene TRBJ2-4; 10 nucleotides agree with TRBD1. V dropped 5 bases and J dropped 5; count of bases not matched to a gene: 6. The V gene's germline CDR1 is LNHDA and CDR2 SQIVND (reference sequence). The CDR3 spans 15 residues. The CDR3 nucleotides are TGTGCCAGTAGTCTCGTGGGGACAGGGGAAAACATTCAGTACTTC. Protein sequence: CASSLVGTGENIQYF.

Only a few counts were recorded for this clone. The J gene is TRBJ1-5, the V gene TRBV28, with 8 bases aligning to TRBD1. V lost 5 bases, J lost 1 base, and 10 bases stayed unmatched. CDR3 length equals 17 residues. In germline, CDR1 is MDHEN, CDR2 SYDVKM. The CDR3 nucleotides read TGTGCCAGCAGTCCCCCGGACAGGGTACGGAGCAATCAGCCCCAGCATTTT. This gives the protein CASSPPDRVRSNQPQHF.

The rearrangement uses TRBV2 and TRBJ2-3; D ambiguous. Trimming removed 8 bases from V and 1 base from J, with 16 bases in between. CDR1 is SNHLY and CDR2 is FYNNEI in the germline V gene. This CDR3 comprises 15 residues. CDR3 residues: CASGAGQVGTDTQYF. The CDR3 region has the DNA TGTGCCAGCGGCGCTGGGCAGGTGGGCACAGATACGCAGTATTTT.

The rearrangement joins TRBV4-1 to TRBJ2-1, with 11 bases matching TRBD1. V was pared by 4 bases and J by 6 bases, with 8 bases of the junction left unmatched. This CDR3 has 16 residues. Germline CDR1 MGHRA, CDR2 YSYEKL. The CDR3 region is CASSRSGTGGSNEQFF. CDR3 DNA sequence: TGCGCCAGCAGCCGATCCGGGACAGGGGGTAGCAATGAGCAGTTCTTC.

This clone was detected only once. The gene calls are TRBV2 and TRBJ2-3; weak D call: TRBD2 (5 bases). Germline V gene data show CDR1 as SNHLY and CDR2 as FYNNEI. The CDR3 is 13 amino acids. V was clipped by 5 bases and J by 9 bases, with 15 bases between them. CDR3 sequence (DNA): TGTGCCAGCAGTACCCGAACTAGAGACACGCAGTATTTT. Protein: CASSTRTRDTQYF.